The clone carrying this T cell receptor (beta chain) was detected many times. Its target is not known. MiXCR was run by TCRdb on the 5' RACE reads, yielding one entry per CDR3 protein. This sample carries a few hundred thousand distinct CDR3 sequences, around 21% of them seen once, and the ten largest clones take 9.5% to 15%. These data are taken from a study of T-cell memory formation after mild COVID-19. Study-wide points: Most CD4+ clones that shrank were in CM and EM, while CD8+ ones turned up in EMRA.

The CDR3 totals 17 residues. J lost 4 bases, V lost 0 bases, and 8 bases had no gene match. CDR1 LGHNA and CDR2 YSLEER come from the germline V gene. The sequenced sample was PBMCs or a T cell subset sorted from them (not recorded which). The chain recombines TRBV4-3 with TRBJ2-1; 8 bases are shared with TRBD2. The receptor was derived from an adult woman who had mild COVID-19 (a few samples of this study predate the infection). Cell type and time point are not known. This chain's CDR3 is CASSQDHETSAYNEQFF. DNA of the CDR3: TGCGCCAGCAGCCAAGATCATGAGACTAGCGCGTACAATGAGCAGTTCTTC.